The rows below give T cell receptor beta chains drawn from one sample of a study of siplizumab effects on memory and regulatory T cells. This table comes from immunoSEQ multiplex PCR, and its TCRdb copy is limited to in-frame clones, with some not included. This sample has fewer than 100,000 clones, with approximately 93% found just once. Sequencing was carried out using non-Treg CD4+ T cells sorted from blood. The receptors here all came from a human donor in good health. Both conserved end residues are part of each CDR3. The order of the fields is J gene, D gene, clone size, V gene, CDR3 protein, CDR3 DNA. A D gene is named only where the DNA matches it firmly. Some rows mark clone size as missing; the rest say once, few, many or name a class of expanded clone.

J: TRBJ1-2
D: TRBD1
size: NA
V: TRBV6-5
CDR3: CASSYSMATGGWGYTF
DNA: TGTGCCAGCAGTTACTCGATGGCGACAGGGGGTTGGGGCTACACCTTC

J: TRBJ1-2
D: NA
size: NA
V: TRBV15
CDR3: CATSSQGTSYGYTF
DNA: TGTGCCACCAGCAGCCAGGGGACAAGCTATGGCTACACCTTC

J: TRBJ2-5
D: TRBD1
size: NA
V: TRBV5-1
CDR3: CASSRQGVQETQYF
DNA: TGCGCCAGCAGCCGGCAGGGGGTTCAAGAGACCCAGTACTTC

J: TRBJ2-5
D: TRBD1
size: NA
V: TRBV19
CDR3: CASSIKSGQVETQYF
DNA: TGTGCCAGTAGTATCAAATCGGGACAGGTTGAGACCCAGTACTTC

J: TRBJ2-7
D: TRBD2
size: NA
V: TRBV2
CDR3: CASRSGLAGDEQYF
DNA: TGTGCCAGCAGATCAGGACTAGCGGGAGACGAGCAGTACTTC

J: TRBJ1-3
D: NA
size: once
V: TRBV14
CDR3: CASSQSGRNSGNTIYF
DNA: TGTGCCAGCAGCCAGTCGGGACGGAACTCTGGAAACACCATATATTTT

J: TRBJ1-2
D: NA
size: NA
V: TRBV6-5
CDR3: CASTENSGTDGYTF
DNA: TGTGCCAGCACTGAAAACTCCGGGACGGATGGCTACACCTTC

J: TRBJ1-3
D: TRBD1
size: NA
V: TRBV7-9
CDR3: CASSSGQGPSGNTIYF
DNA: TGTGCCAGCAGCTCAGGACAGGGTCCCTCTGGAAACACCATATATTTT

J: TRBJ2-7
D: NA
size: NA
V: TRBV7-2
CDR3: CASSLGQTGEQYF
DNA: TGTGCCAGCAGCTTAGGGCAAACGGGGGAGCAGTACTTC

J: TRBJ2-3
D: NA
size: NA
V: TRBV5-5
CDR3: CASSLGRGPRLTTDTQYF
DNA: TGTGCCAGCAGCTTGGGAAGGGGACCCCGTCTCACCACAGATACGCAGTATTTT

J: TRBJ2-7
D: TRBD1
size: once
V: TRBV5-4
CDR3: CASSLQGVRNEQYF
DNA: TGTGCCAGCAGCTTACAGGGGGTGAGGAACGAGCAGTACTTC

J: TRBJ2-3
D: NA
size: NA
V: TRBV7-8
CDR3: CASSLAPATDTQYF
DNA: TGTGCCAGCAGCTTAGCCCCAGCGACAGATACGCAGTATTTT

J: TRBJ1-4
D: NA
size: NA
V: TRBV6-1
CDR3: CASSEVWVGNEKLFF
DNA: TGTGCCAGCAGTGAAGTGTGGGTAGGCAATGAAAAACTGTTTTTT

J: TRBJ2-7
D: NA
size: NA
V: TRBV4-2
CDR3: CASRSDRPPYEQYF
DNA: TGTGCCAGCAGGTCCGACAGACCCCCCTACGAGCAGTACTTC

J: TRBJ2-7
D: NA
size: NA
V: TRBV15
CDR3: CATSRISGSSSYEQYF
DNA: TGTGCCACCAGCCGCATTAGCGGCTCAAGCTCCTACGAGCAGTACTTC

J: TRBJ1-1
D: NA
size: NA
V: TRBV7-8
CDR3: CASSLKGGNTEAFF
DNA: TGTGCCAGCAGCTTAAAGGGGGGGAACACTGAAGCTTTCTTT

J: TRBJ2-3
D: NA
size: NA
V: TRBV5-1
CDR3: CASRVNPGTDTQYF
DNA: TGCGCCAGCAGAGTAAACCCTGGGACAGATACGCAGTATTTT

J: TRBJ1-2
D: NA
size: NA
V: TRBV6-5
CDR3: CASRSNGGLIYGYTF
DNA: TGTGCCAGCAGATCGAACGGAGGACTGATTTATGGCTACACCTTC

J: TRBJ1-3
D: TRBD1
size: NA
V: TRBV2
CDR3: CASSQTRTGLAGNTIYF
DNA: TGTGCCAGCAGTCAGACGAGGACAGGTCTAGCTGGAAACACCATATATTTT

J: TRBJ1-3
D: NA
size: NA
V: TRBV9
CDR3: CASSVVASGNTIYF
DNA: TGTGCCAGCAGCGTAGTAGCGTCTGGAAACACCATATATTTT

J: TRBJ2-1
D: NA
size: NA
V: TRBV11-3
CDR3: CASSLGSSLWNEQFF
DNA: TGTGCCAGCAGCTTAGGTTCTAGTTTGTGGAATGAGCAGTTCTTC

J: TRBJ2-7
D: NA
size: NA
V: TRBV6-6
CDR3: CASTTRVGVNEQYF
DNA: TGTGCCAGCACCACCCGAGTGGGGGTAAACGAGCAGTACTTC

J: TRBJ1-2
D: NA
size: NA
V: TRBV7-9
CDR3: CASSFAGNYGYTF
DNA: TGTGCCAGCAGCTTTGCCGGGAACTATGGCTACACCTTC

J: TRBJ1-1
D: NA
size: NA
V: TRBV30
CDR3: CAWRSSLVNTEAFF
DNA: TGTGCCTGGAGGAGTAGCCTGGTGAACACTGAAGCTTTCTTT

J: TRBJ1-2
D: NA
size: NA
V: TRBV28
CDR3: CASLRQAPNYGYTF
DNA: TGTGCCAGTCTGAGGCAAGCACCTAACTATGGCTACACCTTC

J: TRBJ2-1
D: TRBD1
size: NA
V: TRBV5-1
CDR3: CASSLDRDRATFF
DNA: TGCGCCAGCAGCTTGGATCGGGACAGGGCTACGTTCTTC

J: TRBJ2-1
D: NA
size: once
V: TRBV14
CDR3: CASSRHRGSGVNEQFF
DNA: TGTGCCAGCAGCCGCCACAGGGGATCGGGGGTCAATGAGCAGTTCTTC

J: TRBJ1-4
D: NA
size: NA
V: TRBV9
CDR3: CASSAGATNEKLFF
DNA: TGTGCCAGCAGCGCAGGGGCAACTAATGAAAAACTGTTTTTT

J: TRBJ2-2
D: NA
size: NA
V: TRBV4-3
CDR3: CASSRTTSNTGELFF
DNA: TGCGCCAGCAGCCGGACGACTTCTAACACCGGGGAGCTGTTTTTT

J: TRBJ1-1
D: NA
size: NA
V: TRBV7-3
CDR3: CASSVDGRNTEAFF
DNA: TGTGCCAGCAGCGTCGACGGTCGGAACACTGAAGCTTTCTTT

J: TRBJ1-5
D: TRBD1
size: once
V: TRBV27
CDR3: CASSPDRGGGQPQHF
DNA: TGTGCCAGCAGTCCAGACAGGGGGGGCGGGCAGCCCCAGCATTTT

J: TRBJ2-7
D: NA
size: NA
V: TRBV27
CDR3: CASSLRPYSSYEQYF
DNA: TGTGCCAGCAGTTTGCGGCCATATAGCTCCTACGAGCAGTACTTC

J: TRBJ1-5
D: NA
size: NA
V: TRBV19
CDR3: CASSIEHPGGSSNQPQHF
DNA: TGTGCCAGTAGTATAGAACATCCGGGGGGAAGTAGCAATCAGCCCCAGCATTTT

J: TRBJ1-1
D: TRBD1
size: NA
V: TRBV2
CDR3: CASLQGVNTEAFF
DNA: TGTGCCAGCTTACAGGGGGTGAACACTGAAGCTTTCTTT

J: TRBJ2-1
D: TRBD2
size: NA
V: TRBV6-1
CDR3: CASRASGNYNEQFF
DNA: TGTGCCAGCAGAGCTAGCGGGAACTACAATGAGCAGTTCTTC

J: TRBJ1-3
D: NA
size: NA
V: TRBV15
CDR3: CATSRGSGGLENTIYF
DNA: TGTGCCACCAGCAGGGGCTCTGGGGGGCTAGAAAACACCATATATTTT